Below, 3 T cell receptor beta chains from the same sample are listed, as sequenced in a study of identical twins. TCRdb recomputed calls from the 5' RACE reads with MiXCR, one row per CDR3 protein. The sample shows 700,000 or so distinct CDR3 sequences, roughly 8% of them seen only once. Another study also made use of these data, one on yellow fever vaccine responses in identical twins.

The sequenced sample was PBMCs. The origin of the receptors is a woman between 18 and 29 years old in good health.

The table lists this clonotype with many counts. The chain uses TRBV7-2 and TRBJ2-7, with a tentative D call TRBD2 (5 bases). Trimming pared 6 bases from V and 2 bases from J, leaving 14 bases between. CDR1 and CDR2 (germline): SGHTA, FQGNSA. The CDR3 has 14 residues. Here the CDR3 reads CASSLSGGAYEQYF. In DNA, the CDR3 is TGTGCCAGCAGTTTAAGCGGAGGTGCCTACGAGCAGTACTTC.

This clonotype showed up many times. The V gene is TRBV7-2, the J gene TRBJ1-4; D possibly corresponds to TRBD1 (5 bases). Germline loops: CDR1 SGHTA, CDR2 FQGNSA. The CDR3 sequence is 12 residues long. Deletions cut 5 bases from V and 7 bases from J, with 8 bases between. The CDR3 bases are TGTGCCAGCAGCCCCGGGGGTGAAAAACTGTTTTTT. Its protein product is CASSPGGEKLFF.

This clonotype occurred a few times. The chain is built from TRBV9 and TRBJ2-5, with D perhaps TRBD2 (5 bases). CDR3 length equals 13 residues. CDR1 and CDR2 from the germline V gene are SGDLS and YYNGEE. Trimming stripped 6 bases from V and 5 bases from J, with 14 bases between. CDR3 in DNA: TGTGCCAGCACAACGGGATTTACGGAGACCCAGTACTTC. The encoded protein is CASTTGFTETQYF.